Reported below is one T cell receptor (beta chain). Its matching antigen is unknown. This sample is part of a study of T cell responses to AZD1222 COVID-19 vaccine. Study outcomes and limitations: Baseline testing showed seropositivity in only a handful of AZD1222 recipients. Distributed over spike, vaccine-associated CD4 TCRs predominated at 160-218 and 743-854. Sampling that yielded the repertoires occurred only after the peak T cell response. Donor demographics were predominantly white British with a female majority; clonal diversity may be underestimated.

Using immunoSEQ multiplex PCR, the repertoire was profiled, and TCRdb retains in-frame clones only, with some absent. The profile shows roughly 150,000 clones, 88% of them singletons. V was trimmed by 2 bases and J by 1 base, leaving 8 bases between them. This CDR3 contains 13 residues. Germline CDR1 GTSNPN, CDR2 SVGIG (reference sequence). Sample: peripheral blood, taken on day 0 of AZD1222 vaccination. The V call is TRBV30, the J call TRBJ1-1, with a tentative D call TRBD1 (6 bases). The clonotype originates from an adult in good health. The CDR3 nucleotides read TGTGCCTGGAGTAGGGGGGGGAACACTGAAGCTTTCTTT. Translated: CAWSRGGNTEAFF.